The 11 T cell receptor beta chains listed next were all sequenced from one sample in a study of blood T cell repertoires in COVID-19 (TCRdb year 2020). Library prep was done by the immunoSEQ multiplex PCR assay. TCRdb retrieved this table from immuneACCESS and kept in-frame rearrangements only. Not all clones are present; in checked studies, unresolved V genes account for under half, and no reason is known for the remainder. In all, the sample holds 75,000 to 80,000 clones, and around 91% of those were seen once. Of the sample, about 6% is held by the ten largest clones. Sequencing used peripheral blood. These receptors were taken from a human donor in a cohort sampled during active COVID-19.

The chain recombines TRBV28 with TRBJ1-1, with TRBD1 matching 8 bases. Germline CDR1 MDHEN, CDR2 SYDVKM. The CDR3 runs to 12 residues. V was pared by 6 bases and J by 11 bases, with 8 bases of the junction left unmatched. The CDR3 DNA sequence: TGTGCCAGCAGGAAGACAGGGGTTGACGCTTTCTTT. Protein sequence: CASRKTGVDAFF.

V gene TRBV29-1 combines with J gene TRBJ2-3, with D tentatively TRBD2 (5 bases). Germline V gene sequence: CDR1 SQVTM, CDR2 ANQGSEA. The germline V and J ends were trimmed by 4 bases and 2 bases, with 19 bases remaining between them. This CDR3 region has 16 residues. The DNA for the CDR3 is TGCAGCGTTGCGGGTACCAGGAGGCTCAACACAGATACGCAGTATTTT. This codes for CSVAGTRRLNTDTQYF.

This chain joins TRBV6-6 and TRBJ2-1; TRBD2 matches at 13 bases. Germline CDR1 MNHNY, CDR2 SVGAGI (reference sequence). The CDR3 sequence is 17 residues long. V was pared by 5 bases and J by 3 bases, with 7 bases of the junction left unmatched. The CDR3 DNA reads as TGTGCCAGCAGTCCGCGACTAGCGGGGGGTTTCTACAATGAGCAGTTCTTC. Translation: CASSPRLAGGFYNEQFF.

In DNA form, the CDR3 reads TGTGCCAGCAGCTTAGGGCAATCGAACACCATATATTTT. Its protein product is CASSLGQSNTIYF. The chain carries TRBV7-2 and TRBJ1-3; D call uncertain. The germline CDR1 and CDR2 sequences are SGHTA and FQGNSA. Trimming pared 1 base from V and 7 bases from J, leaving 8 bases between. The CDR3 consists of 13 residues.

The chain couples TRBV18 to TRBJ2-5; 7 positions agree with TRBD1. The CDR3 spans 14 residues. The J segment lost 3 bases and the V segment lost 6 bases, leaving 7 bases of the junction unmatched. The germline V gene encodes CDR1 KGHSH and CDR2 LQKENI. CDR3 residues: CASSAQGTEETQYF. CDR3 DNA sequence: TGTGCCAGCTCCGCTCAGGGGACAGAAGAGACCCAGTACTTC.

The CDR3 nucleotides are TGTGCCAGCAGTTTAGGTCCGACACCGAGCTCCTACGAGCAGTACTTC. This gives the protein CASSLGPTPSSYEQYF. The chain links TRBV27 to TRBJ2-7; D unresolved. Looked up from germline, CDR1 is MNHEY and CDR2 is SMNVEV (reference sequence). CDR3 length equals 16 residues. Trimming stripped 2 bases from V and 0 bases from J, with 14 bases between.

The rearrangement links TRBV25-1 to TRBJ2-3, with D possibly TRBD2 on 5 matching bases. The CDR3 extends over 18 amino acids. V dropped 0 bases and J dropped 3 bases, with 19 bases sitting between them. The germline gives CDR1 MGHDK, CDR2 SYGVNS. In DNA, the CDR3 is TGTGCCAGCAGTGAATATCTTATTGGGAGTCGCAGTACAGATACGCAGTATTTT. Protein product: CASSEYLIGSRSTDTQYF.

This chain connects TRBV9 to TRBJ1-2; D may be TRBD1 (5 bases). V was shortened by 3 bases and J by 4 bases, with 10 bases between the two germline ends. CDR1 is SGDLS, CDR2 YYNGEE, per germline. This CDR3 spans 13 amino acids. Here the CDR3 DNA reads TGTGCCAGCAGCGCCCGACAGTTCTATGGCTACACCTTC. Translated, it gives CASSARQFYGYTF.

This chain connects TRBV9 to TRBJ1-3; 8 nucleotides align to TRBD1. Germline-derived CDR1 and CDR2 are SGDLS and YYNGEE. There are 15 residues in the CDR3. The V gene end was trimmed by 4 bases and the J gene end by 4 bases; junction bases not matched to a gene: 7. The CDR3 protein is CASSPRTGTGNTIYF. In DNA form, the CDR3 reads TGTGCCAGCAGCCCTCGGACAGGGACCGGAAACACCATATATTTT.

This chain uses TRBV7-2 with TRBJ1-3; perhaps TRBD1 as D (5 bases). Germline assignment: CDR1 SGHTA and CDR2 FQGNSA. The length of the CDR3 is 16 residues. Trimming left V 6 bases short and J 3 bases short, with 18 bases between. The CDR3 DNA is TGTGCCAGCAGTAGATTCACAGGTGCCGGTGGAAACACCATATATTTT. Protein product: CASSRFTGAGGNTIYF.

V and J are TRBV3-1 (or the pseudogene TRBV3-2) and TRBJ1-6; 10 nucleotides align to TRBD1. CDR1 LGHDT and CDR2 YNNKEL come from the germline V gene (reference sequence). V shed 3 bases, J shed 8 bases, and the junction held 4 bases outside the gene matches. The CDR3 runs 15 residues. DNA of the CDR3: TGTGCCAGCAGCCATTGGGACAGGGGAGATTCACCCCTCCACTTT. Amino acids: CASSHWDRGDSPLHF.